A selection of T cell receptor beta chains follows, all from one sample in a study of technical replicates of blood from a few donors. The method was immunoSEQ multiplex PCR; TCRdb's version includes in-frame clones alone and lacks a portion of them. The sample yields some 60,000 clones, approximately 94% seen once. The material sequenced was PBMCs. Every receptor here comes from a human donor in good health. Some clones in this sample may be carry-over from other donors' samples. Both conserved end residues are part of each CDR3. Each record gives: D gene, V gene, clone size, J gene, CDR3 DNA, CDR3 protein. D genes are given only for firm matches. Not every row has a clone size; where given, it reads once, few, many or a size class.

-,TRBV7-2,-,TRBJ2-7,TGTGCCAGCAGCCTTGAGACTAGCTCCTACGAGCAGTACTTC,CASSLETSSYEQYF
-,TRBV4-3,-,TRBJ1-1,TGCGCCAGCAGCCATTCACAGGGATTTGAAGCTTTCTTT,CASSHSQGFEAFF
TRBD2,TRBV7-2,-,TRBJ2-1,TGTGCCAGCAGCTTAGAAATAGCGGGGGGGCCGTCGCAGTTCTTC,CASSLEIAGGPSQFF
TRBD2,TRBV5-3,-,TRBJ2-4,TGTGCCAGAAGCATGACTAGCGGGGAAATCCTAGCCAAAAACATTCAGTACTTC,CARSMTSGEILAKNIQYF
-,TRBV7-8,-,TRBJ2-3,TGTGCCAGCAGCTTAGCGGGGAGGACAGATACGCAGTATTTT,CASSLAGRTDTQYF
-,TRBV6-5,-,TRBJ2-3,TGTGCCAGCAGTTACCGGACAGAAAGCACAGATACGCAGTATTTT,CASSYRTESTDTQYF
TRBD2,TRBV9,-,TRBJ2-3,TGTGCCAGCAGCGTGGACGGAGGACTAGCGGGGAATACGCAGTATTTT,CASSVDGGLAGNTQYF
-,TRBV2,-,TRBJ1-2,TGTGCCAGCCGAATCAGGGAATCTTCCTATGGCTACACCTTC,CASRIRESSYGYTF
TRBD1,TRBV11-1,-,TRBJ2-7,TGTGCCAGCAGCGTTGACAGGGGATTCTCCTACGAGCAGTACTTC,CASSVDRGFSYEQYF
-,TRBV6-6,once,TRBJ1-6,TGTGCCAGCAGTCGCCGGGAAGATAATTCACCCCTCCACTTT,CASSRREDNSPLHF
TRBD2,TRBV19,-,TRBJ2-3,TGTGCCAGTAGTCCCCTACTAGCGGGGTTGGATACGCAGTATTTT,CASSPLLAGLDTQYF
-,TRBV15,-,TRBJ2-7,TGTGCCACCAGCAGAGAAAGGGGGAGCTCCTACGAGCAGTACTTC,CATSRERGSSYEQYF
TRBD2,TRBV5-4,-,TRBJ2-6,TGTGCCAGCAGCTCCCCAGGGGTTAGCGGGAAAACCGGGGCCAACGTCCTGACTTTC,CASSSPGVSGKTGANVLTF
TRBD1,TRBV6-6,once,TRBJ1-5,TGTGCCAGCAGCACGGGAGGGACAGGGGATCAGCCCCAGCATTTT,CASSTGGTGDQPQHF
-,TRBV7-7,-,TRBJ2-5,TGTGCCAGCAGCCGACGGGGGAGCCAAGAGACCCAGTACTTC,CASSRRGSQETQYF
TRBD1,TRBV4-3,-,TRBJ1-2,TGCGCCAGCAGCCAAGATGGGCCAGGGGGCGTCTATGGCTACACCTTC,CASSQDGPGGVYGYTF
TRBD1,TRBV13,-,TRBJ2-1,TGTGCCAGCAGCTGGAAGGGACAGGGCCAGTTCTTC,CASSWKGQGQFF
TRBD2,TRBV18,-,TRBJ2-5,TGTGCCAGCTCACCAGGGGCTAGCGGACAAGAGACCCAGTACTTC,CASSPGASGQETQYF
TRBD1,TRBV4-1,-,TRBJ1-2,TGCGCCAGCGCCGGGACAGGGGGCGCGTTTGTCAATGGCTACACCTTC,CASAGTGGAFVNGYTF
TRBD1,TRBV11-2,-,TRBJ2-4,TGTGCCAGCACCTCTCCTACGAGACAGGGATTAGCCAAAAACATTCAGTACTTC,CASTSPTRQGLAKNIQYF
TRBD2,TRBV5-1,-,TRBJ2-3,TGCGCCAGCAGCTTGGGATCGAGACTAGCGGGAATAGATACGCAGTATTTT,CASSLGSRLAGIDTQYF
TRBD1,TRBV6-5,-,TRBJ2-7,TGTGCCAGCAGTGAAGGCCGGGACAGGTCCGAGCAGTACTTC,CASSEGRDRSEQYF